This T cell receptor beta chain appears in the sequencing data of a study of response to subunit inactivated influenza vaccine. Study outcomes and limitations: The authors proposed limited new T cell recruitment per seasonal influenza vaccination.

The germline CDR1 and CDR2 sequences are SQVTM and ANQGSEA. The CDR3 spans 16 residues. The V segment lost 4 bases and the J segment 5 bases; nucleotides outside the gene matches: 14. TCRdb called the RT-PCR reads again in MiXCR, with one record for every CDR3 protein. The sample lists under 750,000 distinct CDR3 sequences; roughly 10% were seen once. There are many counts of this clonotype. Its antigen remains unknown. The receptor was isolated from a man aged 50 to 60 who received an inactivated influenza vaccine. The input for sequencing was PBMCs from blood, taken on the day of vaccination. This chain uses TRBV29-1 with TRBJ2-1; 7 bases map to TRBD2. CDR3 sequence (DNA): TGCAGCGTTGGGGGGGGACTTTTCGCCGGGCACAATGAGCAGTTCTTC. This encodes CSVGGGLFAGHNEQFF.